Listed below are T cell receptor beta chains from one sample, sequenced in a study of cytomegalovirus exposure and HLA in healthy donors. Method: immunoSEQ multiplex PCR; TCRdb's copy keeps in-frame clones and lacks some. The data show about 140,000 clones, 70% to 85% seen once. The specimen sequenced was PBMCs. The receptors stem from a man aged 35 to 55 in good health and CMV-seropositive. Each CDR3 is given with its conserved first and last residue. The D gene is left open where the match is weak. Size is stated for part of the rows, as once, few or many counts, or as a class when the clone is expanded.

TRBD2,TRBV5-4,.,15,TRBJ2-3,TGTGCCAGCAGCCGGGGGGGGAGTTCCACAGATACGCAGTATTTT,CASSRGGSSTDTQYF
.,TRBV12-5,.,14,TRBJ2-7,TGTGCTAGTGCCCCCGGGACGGGGGTGTACGAGCAGTACTTC,CASAPGTGVYEQYF
.,TRBV7-2,once,14,TRBJ1-3,TGTGCCAGCAGGCCCCAGGGCCTTGGAAACACCATATATTTT,CASRPQGLGNTIYF
.,TRBV7-7,.,13,TRBJ2-1,TGTGCCAGCAGCTTAAACAGGGTCAATGAGCAGTTCTTC,CASSLNRVNEQFF
TRBD1,TRBV5-8,.,13,TRBJ2-2,TGTGCCAGCAGCTTGTACAGGGGCCGGGAGCTGTTTTTT,CASSLYRGRELFF
.,TRBV2,.,12,TRBJ2-7,TGTGCCAGCAGGGAGGTGGTCTACGAGCAGTACTTC,CASREVVYEQYF
.,TRBV9,.,11,TRBJ2-1,TGTGCCAGCAGCGTCGACAATGAGCAGTTCTTC,CASSVDNEQFF
TRBD1,TRBV14,.,15,TRBJ2-7,TGTGCCAGCAGCTACCCGACAGGGGGCGAATACGAGCAGTACTTC,CASSYPTGGEYEQYF
.,TRBV7-9,.,15,TRBJ2-1,TGTGCCAGCAGCTCAAAGCGGGCTTCCTACAATGAGCAGTTCTTC,CASSSKRASYNEQFF
TRBD2,TRBV4-1,.,17,TRBJ2-2,TGCGCCAGCAGCCACATCCCGGGAGGGGGGAGGACCGGGGAGCTGTTTTTT,CASSHIPGGGRTGELFF
TRBD1,TRBV2,.,14,TRBJ1-1,TGTGCCAGCAGTCCGACAGGGCTAAACACTGAAGCTTTCTTT,CASSPTGLNTEAFF
TRBD1,TRBV11-2,.,15,TRBJ1-4,TGTGCCAGCAGCCCCCAGGGGGGATCTAATGAAAAACTGTTTTTT,CASSPQGGSNEKLFF
.,TRBV7-9,few,16,TRBJ2-2,TGTTCCAGCAGCCTTGGTTCCAACGCGGGGACCGGGGAGCTGTTTTTT,CSSSLGSNAGTGELFF
TRBD2,TRBV29-1,few,17,TRBJ2-1,TGCAGCGTTGAGGGCGGACTAGCTATGAGCTCCTACAATGAGCAGTTCTTC,CSVEGGLAMSSYNEQFF
TRBD1,TRBV7-9,.,18,TRBJ1-1,TGTTCCAGCAGCGAAGATCACAGGGGTTCCGGGAGGGGGACTGAAGCTTTCTTT,CSSSEDHRGSGRGTEAFF
.,TRBV30,.,14,TRBJ2-5,TGTGCCTGGAGTATGGGGACATTTATGGAGACCCAGTACTTC,CAWSMGTFMETQYF
TRBD2,TRBV6-1,.,15,TRBJ2-7,TGTGCCAGCAGTTCGGTAGCGGGAGTCTCCTACGAGCAGTACTTC,CASSSVAGVSYEQYF
TRBD2,TRBV9,.,16,TRBJ2-1,TGTGCCAGCAGTCGAGGAGGGACTAGCGGTTACAATGAGCAGTTCTTC,CASSRGGTSGYNEQFF
.,TRBV6-5,.,15,TRBJ1-1,TGTGCCAGCAGTTACTCACGACAGATGAACACTGAAGCTTTCTTT,CASSYSRQMNTEAFF
TRBD1,TRBV5-4,.,14,TRBJ1-1,TGTGCCAGCAGTTTGCCGGGACAGGGTGCTGAAGCTTTCTTT,CASSLPGQGAEAFF
TRBD1,TRBV5-1,.,15,TRBJ1-1,TGCGCCAGCAGCTTTGGGGACAGGGAGAACACTGAAGCTTTCTTT,CASSFGDRENTEAFF
TRBD1,TRBV6-5,.,13,TRBJ1-2,TGTGCCAGCACCCGACAGGGGTACTATGGCTACACCTTC,CASTRQGYYGYTF